The 30 T cell receptor beta chains below were found in one sample sequenced in a study of CD8 T cells in ankylosing spondylitis. Whole-study results and caveats: Several highly homologous variants formed a TCR beta motif that appeared characteristic of ankylosing spondylitis blood.

TCRdb re-called the 5' RACE reads with MiXCR, one entry per CDR3 protein. The data contain approximately 550,000 distinct CDR3 sequences, more than 9.5% of them seen just once; the ten biggest clones take up over 6.5%. Which antigens these TCRs recognize remains unknown. Sequencing used blood, either unsorted or a sorted T cell fraction (not recorded which). All receptors derive from a male donor with ankylosing spondylitis.

This clonotype was found many times. The chain couples TRBV25-1 to TRBJ2-1; 7 nucleotides line up with TRBD2. The CDR3 extends over 14 amino acids. Germline CDR1 reads MGHDK; CDR2 reads SYGVNS. The V gene end was trimmed by 5 bases and the J gene end by 5 bases; junction bases not matched to a gene: 6. CDR3 DNA: TGTGCCAGCAGTTTAGCGGGCCGGCACAATGAGCAGTTCTTC. Amino acids: CASSLAGRHNEQFF.

This clonotype showed up just a few times. The chain links TRBV7-9 to TRBJ2-7; D is tentatively TRBD1 or TRBD2 (5 bases each). Per the germline V gene, CDR1 is SEHNR and CDR2 is FQNEAQ (reference sequence). CDR3 length equals 13 residues. V lost 5 bases, J lost 4 bases, and 12 bases lay in between. DNA for the CDR3: TGTGCCAGCAGCCCCGGGACCGTATACGAGCAGTACGTC. It specifies CASSPGTVYEQYV.

This clonotype was seen a handful of times. This chain joins TRBV12-3 or TRBV12-4 and TRBJ2-1, with TRBD2 matching 12 bases. V was clipped by 6 bases and J by 7 bases; unmatched bases: 4. This CDR3 is 14 amino acids long. This CDR3 reads CASRLTSGRNEQFF. The CDR3 nucleotides are TGTGCCAGCAGGCTGACTAGCGGGAGAAATGAGCAGTTCTTC.

Only a few counts were recorded for this clonotype. The chain links TRBV10-3 to TRBJ2-1; TRBD1 aligns across 7 bases. Germline V lookup: CDR1 ENHRY, CDR2 SYGVKD. The J segment lost 6 bases and the V segment lost 5 bases, leaving 7 bases of the junction unmatched. This CDR3 is 14 amino acids long. The CDR3 is CAISLTGSGNEQFF. CDR3 sequence (DNA): TGTGCCATCAGTTTGACAGGGTCGGGCAATGAGCAGTTCTTC.

The sample holds many counts of this clonotype. Here the CDR3 reads CASSWGTGGPDTQYF. Here the CDR3 DNA reads TGTGCCAGCAGCTGGGGGACAGGGGGCCCAGATACGCAGTATTTT. V usage is TRBV5-6 and J usage is TRBJ2-3; TRBD1 matches 12 bases. With 3 bases clipped from V and 4 bases from J, the junction kept 3 bases outside the gene matches. This CDR3 has 15 amino acids. Per the germline V gene, CDR1 is SGHDT and CDR2 is YYEEEE. Together with reference TRBV5-6 and TRBJ2-3, the CDR3 gives the full variable domain: DAGVTQSPTHLIKTRGQQVTLRCSPKSGHDTVSWYQQALGQGPQFIFQYYEEEERQRGNFPDRFSGHQFPNYSSELNVNALLLGDSALYLCASSWGTGGPDTQYFGPGTRLTVL.

V gene TRBV20-1 combines with J gene TRBJ2-1; 9 bases fit TRBD2. CDR1 is DFQATT and CDR2 is SNEGSKA in the germline V gene (reference sequence). The CDR3 runs 15 residues. V lost 3 bases and J lost 4; bases outside the gene matches: 7. The CDR3 DNA sequence: TGCAGTGCTAGGGGGACTAGCCTCCTATACAATGAGCAGTTCTTC. Its translation is CSARGTSLLYNEQFF.

This clonotype was seen only a few times. The rearrangement links TRBV15 to TRBJ2-5; D is ambiguous. Trimming cost V 0 bases and J 5 bases, with 10 bases left between them. Germline V gives CDR1 LNHNV, CDR2 YYDKDF (reference sequence). The CDR3 has 14 amino acids. The CDR3 loop is CATSRDNGAETQYF. The DNA for the CDR3 is TGTGCCACCAGCAGAGATAATGGTGCGGAGACCCAGTACTTC. The entire variable domain, with the rest obtained from reference TRBV15 and TRBJ2-5, is as follows: DAMVIQNPRYQVTQFGKPVTLSCSQTLNHNVMYWYQQKSSQAPKLLFHYYDKDFNNEADTPDNFQSRRPNTSFCFLDIRSPGLGDTAMYLCATSRDNGAETQYFGPGTRLLVL.

The chain employs TRBV2 and TRBJ1-5; D gene ambiguous. Germline V gene data show CDR1 as SNHLY and CDR2 as FYNNEI. The V end was cut by 0 bases, the J end by 6 bases, with 9 bases between. The CDR3 spans 14 residues. DNA of the CDR3: TGTGCCAGCAGTGAAGCGGCTAACAGTCAGCCCCAGCATTTT. Amino acids: CASSEAANSQPQHF.

This chain joins TRBV20-1 and TRBJ2-3; D is ambiguous. CDR1 and CDR2 (germline): DFQATT, SNEGSKA (reference sequence). The CDR3 is 14 amino acids. V was cut by 1 base and J by 6 bases, with 14 bases left in between. The CDR3 DNA sequence: TGCAGTGCTAGAGGTCGGTGGGAAGGGGATACGCAGTATTTT. Its protein is CSARGRWEGDTQYF.

This chain joins TRBV6-5 and TRBJ1-1, with D perhaps matching TRBD1 (5 bases). CDR1 and CDR2 (germline): MNHEY, SVGAGI. Trimming stripped 2 bases from V and 0 bases from J, with 7 bases between. This CDR3 has 14 amino acids. CDR3 sequence (DNA): TGTGCCAGCAGTTACCCAGGGATGAACACTGAAGCTTTCTTT. This translates into CASSYPGMNTEAFF.

There are many counts of this clonotype. The CDR3 DNA reads TGTGCCAGCAGTGACGCGTGGACTGAAGCTTTCTTT. Residues: CASSDAWTEAFF. The gene calls are TRBV25-1 and TRBJ1-1; D remains unclear. There are 12 residues in the CDR3. Germline CDR1 reads MGHDK; CDR2 reads SYGVNS. V shed 3 bases and J shed 5 bases, with 7 bases lying between them.

There are a few counts of this clonotype. The rearrangement links TRBV7-2 to TRBJ2-5; D possibly uses TRBD1 or TRBD2 (5 bases each). Trimming took off 2 bases at V and 5 bases at J, with 12 bases between the two ends. This CDR3 has 14 amino acids. CDR1 is SGHTA and CDR2 is FQGNSA in the germline V gene. In nucleotides, the CDR3 is TGTGCCAGCAGCTTACCGAGGGGCGGGGAGACCCAGTACTTC. Translated: CASSLPRGGETQYF.

This clonotype was seen a handful of times. The chain employs TRBV11-2 and TRBJ2-6; 9 nucleotides agree with TRBD1. Germline CDR1 is SGHAT and CDR2 is FQNNGV. Losses at the gene ends were 5 bases for V and 0 bases for J; bases not matched to a gene: 5. This CDR3 is 17 amino acids long. As DNA, the CDR3 is TGTGCCAGCAGCCATGGGACAGGGAGCTCTGGGGCCAACGTCCTGACTTTC. It codes for CASSHGTGSSGANVLTF.

The chain carries TRBV29-1 and TRBJ2-7; 10 bases are a match to TRBD2. CDR3 length: 12 residues. Germline loops: CDR1 SQVTM, CDR2 ANQGSEA. The V segment lost 5 bases and the J segment 9 bases; nucleotides outside the gene matches: 7. The CDR3 loop is CSVRTSGNMQYV. CDR3 DNA: TGCAGCGTTCGGACTAGCGGCAACATGCAGTACGTC.

This rearrangement joins TRBV19 to TRBJ1-2, with D perhaps matching TRBD1 (5 bases). This CDR3 has 15 amino acids. V was cut by 7 bases and J by 4 bases, with 19 bases left in between. The germline V gene has CDR1 LNHDA and CDR2 SQIVND (reference sequence). CDR3 nucleotides: TGTGCCAGTACCGGGACCCCCAACGGGATCTATGGCTACACCTTC. Translating gives CASTGTPNGIYGYTF.

Many counts were recorded for this clonotype. The chain uses TRBV7-2 and TRBJ2-2; D is unresolved. There are 15 residues in the CDR3. V shed 5 bases and J shed 0 bases, with 10 bases lying between them. The germline V gene has CDR1 SGHTA and CDR2 FQGNSA. CDR3 protein: CASSPRLANTGELFF. The CDR3 DNA reads TGTGCCAGCAGCCCGCGGCTAGCGAACACCGGGGAGCTGTTTTTT.

The chain couples TRBV29-1 to TRBJ2-3, with 8 bases identical to TRBD2. This CDR3 is 13 amino acids long. The ends lost 8 bases at V and 2 bases at J; junction bases unmatched: 6. CDR1 and CDR2 from the germline V gene are SQVTM and ANQGSEA. DNA of the CDR3: TGCAGCCTTGGACTAGCTTACACAGATACGCAGTATTTT. It translates to CSLGLAYTDTQYF.

The rearrangement links TRBV12-3 or TRBV12-4 to TRBJ2-7, with 12 bases identical to TRBD2. The ends lost 4 bases at V and 1 base at J; junction bases unmatched: 2. This CDR3 region has 15 residues. The CDR3 coding sequence is TGTGCCAGCAGTTGGACTAGCGGGGTATCCTACGAGCAGTACTTC. Residues: CASSWTSGVSYEQYF.

This clonotype was seen many times. This rearrangement joins TRBV19 to TRBJ1-4, with a weak D call TRBD1 (5 bases). CDR3 size: 15 residues. Trimming stripped 5 bases from V and 4 bases from J, with 14 bases between. Germline-derived CDR1 and CDR2 are LNHDA and SQIVND (reference sequence). The CDR3 DNA sequence: TGTGCCAGTAGTCCACCGGGACCGAATAATGAAAAACTGTTTTTT. It yields the protein CASSPPGPNNEKLFF.

The sample holds a few counts of this clonotype. The chain is built from TRBV24-1 and TRBJ1-1; D is undetermined. CDR3 size: 13 residues. With 9 bases removed from V and 4 bases from J, the gap between germline ends came to 14 bases. Germline V CDR1 and CDR2: KGHDR, SFDVKD. DNA of the CDR3: TGTGCCACCGGGTCTCGGGATAGCACTGAAGCTTTCTTT. Encoded protein: CATGSRDSTEAFF.

The chain carries TRBV4-1 and TRBJ1-2; D remains ambiguous. The V end was cut by 3 bases, the J end by 4 bases, with 15 bases between. The germline V gene has CDR1 MGHRA and CDR2 YSYEKL. The CDR3 has 15 amino acids. In DNA, the CDR3 is TGCGCCAGCAGCCAGGAAGATCAGCTTGGCTATGGCTACACCTTC. It is translated as CASSQEDQLGYGYTF.

The rearrangement joins TRBV11-2 to TRBJ2-1; D is perhaps TRBD1 (5 bases). Looked up from germline, CDR1 is SGHAT and CDR2 is FQNNGV. Trimming cost V 4 bases and J 7 bases, with 17 bases left between them. This CDR3 is 15 amino acids long. The chain's CDR3 is CASSSSRWGRNEQFF. The CDR3 bases are TGTGCCAGCAGCTCGTCCCGGTGGGGCCGGAATGAGCAGTTCTTC.

This clonotype was seen ten or more times. The V and J genes are TRBV14 and TRBJ2-1; 9 bases line up with TRBD2. Looked up from germline, CDR1 is SGHDN and CDR2 is FVKESK. The V segment lost 1 base and the J segment 8 bases; nucleotides outside the gene matches: 9. The CDR3 covers 16 residues. The CDR3 nucleotides read TGTGCCAGCAGCCAAGTGGAGGCGGGAGGGTATTATGAGCAGTTCTTC. Residues: CASSQVEAGGYYEQFF.

V usage is TRBV5-1 and J usage is TRBJ2-3; maybe TRBD1 (6 bases). Trimming took 5 bases from V and 2 from J, leaving 9 bases between them. The CDR3 runs to 13 residues. Looked up from germline, CDR1 is SGHRS and CDR2 is YFSETQ. In DNA, the CDR3 is TGCGCCAGCAGTAAGGGGGTCACAGATACGCAGTATTTT. Protein sequence: CASSKGVTDTQYF.

This clonotype was found many times. The rearrangement joins TRBV14 to TRBJ2-5, with D uncertain. The germline V gene has CDR1 SGHDN and CDR2 FVKESK. This CDR3 has 15 amino acids. Trimming shortened V by 0 bases and J by 0 bases, and 8 bases separated the two germline ends. The CDR3 DNA reads TGTGCCAGCAGCCAAGACTTGGATTACCAAGAGACCCAGTACTTC. Translated, it gives CASSQDLDYQETQYF. Using reference TRBV14 and TRBJ2-5 for the parts outside the CDR3, the full variable domain is EAGVTQFPSHSVIEKGQTVTLRCDPISGHDNLYWYRRVMGKEIKFLLHFVKESKQDESGMPNNRFLAERTGGTYSTLKVQPAELEDSGVYFCASSQDLDYQETQYFGPGTRLLVL.

This clonotype was recorded many times. The rearrangement joins TRBV20-1 to TRBJ2-5; TRBD2 matches 8 bases. CDR3 length: 12 residues. Germline CDR1 reads DFQATT; CDR2 reads SNEGSKA (reference sequence). J was trimmed by 3 bases and V by 4 bases; bases with no gene match: 1. The CDR3 DNA follows: TGCAGTGCTAAACTAGCGGAAGAGACCCAGTACTTC. Translated: CSAKLAEETQYF.

This clonotype appeared a few times. The gene calls are TRBV5-1 and TRBJ2-4; possibly TRBD2 for D (6 bases). Trimming took 0 bases from V and 4 from J, leaving 8 bases between them. The CDR3 loop spans 14 amino acids. CDR1 and CDR2 (germline): SGHRS, YFSETQ. The CDR3 nucleotides are TGCGCCAGCAGCTTGGAGGGAGGAAAAAACATTCAGTACTTC. Protein: CASSLEGGKNIQYF.

This clonotype was counted between two and nine times. The V call is TRBV5-5, the J call TRBJ1-1; D may be TRBD1 (6 bases). V lost 3 bases to trimming and J lost 7 bases, with 13 bases between them. Germline CDR1 SGHKS, CDR2 YYEKEE (reference sequence). The CDR3 is 13 residues long. In nucleotides, the CDR3 is TGTGCCAGCAGCTCCGAGACAGGCCTTGAAGCTTTCTTT. Translated, it gives CASSSETGLEAFF.

The rearrangement links TRBV5-1 to TRBJ2-5, with D possibly being TRBD1 (6 bases). V shed 4 bases and J shed 2 bases, with 9 bases lying between them. The CDR3 has 13 amino acids. The germline V gene has CDR1 SGHRS and CDR2 YFSETQ. CDR3 loop: CASSGGQQETQYF. The CDR3 coding sequence is TGCGCCAGCAGCGGGGGACAACAAGAGACCCAGTACTTC.

The table lists this clonotype with a few counts. The chain recombines TRBV5-1 with TRBJ2-1; D tentatively fits TRBD1 or TRBD2 (5 bases each). The ends were cut back, 4 bases at V and 10 bases at J, with 9 bases in the middle. The germline V gene encodes CDR1 SGHRS and CDR2 YFSETQ. The CDR3 extends over 11 amino acids. CDR3 residues: CASSGRDEQFF. The DNA of the CDR3 is TGCGCCAGCAGCGGCCGGGACGAGCAGTTCTTC. The full variable domain, in which reference TRBV5-1 and TRBJ2-1 provide the parts outside the CDR3, is KAGVTQTPRYLIKTRGQQVTLSCSPISGHRSVSWYQQTPGQGLQFLFEYFSETQRNKGNFPGRFSGRQFSNSRSEMNVSTLELGDSALYLCASSGRDEQFFGPGTRLTVL.